These T cell receptor beta chains were read from a single sample in a study of blood T cell repertoires in COVID-19. Assay: immunoSEQ multiplex PCR; the TCRdb copy retains only in-frame clones and omits some. The profile shows some 100,000 clones, roughly 88% of them singletons. The sample comprised peripheral blood. These receptor sequences come from a human donor with active COVID-19. The donor label of this sample is uncertain. Each CDR3 is given with its conserved first and last residue. D genes are given only for firm matches. Clone size is shown for a subset of rows, as once, few, many or a class of expanded clone.

CDR3 DNA | CDR3 protein | V gene | clone size | D gene | J gene
TGTGCCAGTTCGCTGGGGGCGACAGAACCCTACGAGCAGTACTTC | CASSLGATEPYEQYF | TRBV19 | . | . | TRBJ2-7
TGCGCCAGCAGCCAAGATCTTCAGGTGAACACTGAAGCTTTCTTT | CASSQDLQVNTEAFF | TRBV4-3 | . | . | TRBJ1-1
TGCGCCAGCAGCCATCCTAATGGGCTCAACACTGAAGCTTTCTTT | CASSHPNGLNTEAFF | TRBV4-1 | . | . | TRBJ1-1
TGTGCCAGCAACTATCGGGCGGGGGGGCGCTACGAGCAGTACTTC | CASNYRAGGRYEQYF | TRBV5-6 | . | TRBD2 | TRBJ2-7
TGTGCCAGCACCCCGACAGATACGCAGTATTTT | CASTPTDTQYF | TRBV2 | . | . | TRBJ2-3
TGTGCCAGCAGCCCATACCTGGGCGGGACGAGGACCCTAGGGGAGCTGTTTTTT | CASSPYLGGTRTLGELFF | TRBV7-6 | . | . | TRBJ2-2
TGTGCCAGCAGCGATAACAGGGGGCGCAGTGGCTACACCTTC | CASSDNRGRSGYTF | TRBV5-4 | . | TRBD1 | TRBJ1-2
TGTGCCAGCAGCAGAGAGGCTGTTTACGAGCAGTACTTC | CASSREAVYEQYF | TRBV11-2 | . | . | TRBJ2-7
TGTGCCAGCAGTTCAGGACAGGGGGCAGAGACCCAGTACTTC | CASSSGQGAETQYF | TRBV27 | once | TRBD1 | TRBJ2-5
TGTGCCAGCAGAGACAGGGGATCCTTCACAGATACGCAGTATTTT | CASRDRGSFTDTQYF | TRBV6-5 | . | TRBD1 | TRBJ2-3
TGTGCCAGCAGTTGGGGGACAGGGCGATTGAACACTGAAGCTTTCTTT | CASSWGTGRLNTEAFF | TRBV27 | few | TRBD1 | TRBJ1-1
TGTGCCAGCAGTCCCGACAGGGTAGCTAATGAAAAACTGTTTTTT | CASSPDRVANEKLFF | TRBV28 | . | TRBD1 | TRBJ1-4
TGTGCCAGCAGCCTGACTAGCCGAAGCACAGATACGCAGTATTTT | CASSLTSRSTDTQYF | TRBV13 | . | TRBD2 | TRBJ2-3
TGTGCCAGCAGCCAAAGGGACAGGGGGCAGTTTGACACTGAAGCTTTCTTT | CASSQRDRGQFDTEAFF | TRBV3-1/TRBV3-2 | . | TRBD1 | TRBJ1-1
TGTGCCAGCAGCAAAGTTGGGTTCGTGGGGAGCTCCTACAATGAGCAGTTCTTC | CASSKVGFVGSSYNEQFF | TRBV21-1 | . | . | TRBJ2-1
TGTGCCAGCAGTTCACCACGGACAGGGGATGGCTACACCTTC | CASSSPRTGDGYTF | TRBV6-6 | . | TRBD1 | TRBJ1-2
TGTGCCAGCAGACAGGGGTTTAACTCCTATAATTCACCCCTCCACTTT | CASRQGFNSYNSPLHF | TRBV28 | . | TRBD1 | TRBJ1-6
TGTGCCAGCAGCTTAGGACGAGTTAGCGGGGCGGCAGATACGCAGTATTTT | CASSLGRVSGAADTQYF | TRBV7-2 | once | TRBD2 | TRBJ2-3
TGTGCTAGTGGTTTGGTACAGGGGGCGACCACTGAAGCTTTCTTT | CASGLVQGATTEAFF | TRBV12-5 | . | TRBD1 | TRBJ1-1
TGTGCCAGCAGTGAGGTTGGAGGGGGGGATAATTCACCCCTCCACTTT | CASSEVGGGDNSPLHF | TRBV25-1 | . | . | TRBJ1-6
TGTGCCAGCTCACCTTCGGGAAATAGCAATCAGCCCCAGCATTTT | CASSPSGNSNQPQHF | TRBV18 | . | . | TRBJ1-5
TGCGCCAGCAGTCTGGAGTGGGGAGCCTACAATGAGCAGTTCTTC | CASSLEWGAYNEQFF | TRBV5-1 | . | . | TRBJ2-1
TGTGCCAGCAGTTACTCGACGGGACAGGGAACAACTAATGAAAAACTGTTTTTT | CASSYSTGQGTTNEKLFF | TRBV6-2/TRBV6-3 | . | TRBD1 | TRBJ1-4
TGTGCCAGCAGCCGCGGGACAGGGGGCCGCAACTATGGCTACACCTTC | CASSRGTGGRNYGYTF | TRBV13 | . | TRBD1 | TRBJ1-2
TGTGCCAGCAGCCACCTAACTAGCGGGGGGGAAGGAGATACGCAGTATTTT | CASSHLTSGGEGDTQYF | TRBV4-2 | . | TRBD2 | TRBJ2-3
TGTGCCAGCAGCCATAACTCGCCGGGGACAGAAGCTTTCTTT | CASSHNSPGTEAFF | TRBV7-2 | . | . | TRBJ1-1
TGTGCCAGCAGCAAAGAAGCGGGGATGAGCTCCTACGAGCAGTACTTC | CASSKEAGMSSYEQYF | TRBV21-1 | . | . | TRBJ2-7
TGTGCCAGCAGCCAAGAGAGTTGGAACACTGAAGCTTTCTTT | CASSQESWNTEAFF | TRBV4-2 | . | . | TRBJ1-1
TGTGCCAGCAGCCAAGATCCCAGGGCCACAGATACGCAGTATTTT | CASSQDPRATDTQYF | TRBV3-1/TRBV3-2 | once | . | TRBJ2-3
TGTGCCAGCAGCTCGACAGGGGGGCTTGGCACTGAAGCTTTCTTT | CASSSTGGLGTEAFF | TRBV5-4 | . | TRBD1 | TRBJ1-1
TGTGCCAGCAGTTTCCGTGGGCTTAACTATGGCTACACCTTC | CASSFRGLNYGYTF | TRBV27 | . | . | TRBJ1-2
TGTGCCACCAGCAGGTCCTCGGCCGGGTCTTATGGCTACACCTTC | CATSRSSAGSYGYTF | TRBV15 | . | . | TRBJ1-2
TGCGCCAGCAGCTTGGGACTAGCGGGGGGGAACACCGGGGAGCTGTTTTTT | CASSLGLAGGNTGELFF | TRBV5-1 | . | TRBD2 | TRBJ2-2
TGTGCCAGTAGTTATGGACTAGCGGTCTACGAGCAGTACTTC | CASSYGLAVYEQYF | TRBV19 | . | TRBD2 | TRBJ2-7
TGCGCCAGCAGCTCTGGACAGGGGATGGAGCCCCAGCATTTT | CASSSGQGMEPQHF | TRBV5-1 | . | TRBD1 | TRBJ1-5
TGTGCCAGCAGCCCCAGGGGCCGGTCTGGAAACACCATATATTTT | CASSPRGRSGNTIYF | TRBV7-9 | . | . | TRBJ1-3
TGCGCCAGCAGCTTTGGGCAGGCCAGCTCCTACGAGCAGTACTTC | CASSFGQASSYEQYF | TRBV5-1 | . | . | TRBJ2-7
TGTGCCAGCTCACCATGGACAGGGGCCGGACAGCCCCAGCATTTT | CASSPWTGAGQPQHF | TRBV18 | . | TRBD1 | TRBJ1-5
TGTGCCAGCAGTGAAGCGGCGGGGAACACTGAAGCTTTCTTT | CASSEAAGNTEAFF | TRBV2 | . | . | TRBJ1-1
TGTGCCAGCAGCTTAGATGAGCTCGGTGCAACTAATGAAAAACTGTTTTTT | CASSLDELGATNEKLFF | TRBV7-8 | . | . | TRBJ1-4
TGTGCCAGCAGTGAGCCTCGACAGGGGGCGGGCTATGGCTACACCTTC | CASSEPRQGAGYGYTF | TRBV6-1 | once | TRBD1 | TRBJ1-2